The 16 T cell receptor delta chains in this list originate from one sample, sequenced in a study of delta chains in infants with herpesvirus infections. Reverse transcription of PBMC RNA used primers specific for the gamma and delta chains. TCRdb re-identified clones in the RT-PCR reads via CATT. The data hold fewer than 1,000 delta-chain clones, with approximately 8.2% observed a single time. Sample: peripheral blood, taken at time point 2 of longitudinal follow-up. The source of these receptors is a human donor who was a Ugandan infant, either HIV-exposed or HIV-unexposed (not recorded which).

J is TRDJ1 and V is TRAV29/DV5, with 8 bases that match TRDD3. This CDR3 has 16 residues. Germline values: CDR1 NSMFDY, CDR2 ISSIKDK. V lost 0 bases to trimming and J lost 8 bases; unmatched junction nucleotides: 15. In DNA form, the CDR3 reads TGTGCAGCAAGCGAAATTAGATGGGGGATGGATGACAAACTCATCTTT. It encodes CAASEIRWGMDDKLIF.

This clone is categorized as medium-sized. The V call is TRDV1, the J call TRDJ1, with a weak D call TRDD2 (9 bases). Trimming took 3 bases from V and 0 from J, leaving 29 bases between them. CDR3 size: 21 residues. CDR1 and CDR2 (germline): TSWWSYY, QGS. CDR3 in amino acids: CALGDEWPSYVRLGDTDKLIF. CDR3 DNA sequence: TGTGCTCTTGGGGATGAGTGGCCTTCCTACGTTCGACTGGGGGACACCGATAAACTCATCTTT.

This clone is judged large. The chain joins TRDV1 to TRDJ4; D call uncertain. V lost 3 bases and J lost 0, with 32 bases in between. CDR1 TSWWSYY and CDR2 QGS come from the germline V gene. The CDR3 is made up of 21 amino acids. The CDR3 is CALGDGLRGDLLSVESRPLIF. For the CDR3, the DNA is TGTGCTCTTGGGGACGGCCTAAGAGGCGACCTCCTCTCTGTGGAATCCAGACCCCTGATCTTT.

In its sample, this clone was seen a few times. This clone may be a read error of a much larger clone one base away. The J gene is TRDJ1, the V gene TRDV1, with D possibly matching TRDD3 (6 bases). Trimming took 4 bases from V and 0 from J, leaving 24 bases between them. Germline values: CDR1 TSWWSYY, CDR2 QGS. CDR3 length: 19 amino acids. The CDR3 sequence: CALGGDERCDWAYTDKLIF. CDR3 DNA sequence: TGTGCTCTTGGGGGAGACGAACGTTGTGACTGGGCGTACACCGATAAACTCATCTTT.

In this sample, this clone is large. J is TRDJ1 and V is TRDV1; TRDD3 aligns across 10 bases. This CDR3 contains 22 residues. V lost 1 base, J lost 4 bases, and 24 bases stayed unmatched. CDR1 and CDR2 (germline): TSWWSYY, QGS. DNA for the CDR3: TGTGCTCTTGGGGAACCCAAAGGGTTCCCATCTACTGGGGGATCCCCTCTCGATAAACTCATCTTT. Protein: CALGEPKGFPSTGGSPLDKLIF.

This clone counts as medium-sized. The chain links TRDV1 to TRDJ1; a possible D gene is TRDD2 (9 bases). The V gene's germline CDR1 is TSWWSYY and CDR2 QGS. With 4 bases removed from V and 5 bases from J, the gap between germline ends came to 38 bases. This CDR3 has 22 amino acids. DNA of the CDR3: TGTGCTCTTGGGGGACCCCCTTCCTTCCTACCCCGGGACTTTACTGGGGGTGATAAACTCATCTTT. Its translation is CALGGPPSFLPRDFTGGDKLIF.

Notes on this clone: Being one base from a much bigger clone, this may be a read error. Other DNA sequences in this specimen translate into the identical CDR3. The chain couples TRAV23/DV6 to TRDJ1; D is ambiguous. Germline assignment: CDR1 NTAFDY and CDR2 IRPDVSE (reference sequence). This CDR3 is 23 amino acids long. CDR3 bases: TGTGCCTTTGAGCACAGGTGGACTACTCGCCTATATAAAGGCAACCTTTACACCGATAAACTCATCTTT. Translated: CAFEHRWTTRLYKGNLYTDKLIF.

This clone is large in the sample. This chain connects TRDV1 to TRDJ1; 13 nucleotides match TRDD3. V was clipped by 1 base and J by 3 bases; unmatched bases: 29. The germline gives CDR1 TSWWSYY, CDR2 QGS. CDR3 length equals 25 residues. The CDR3: CALGEPWPSYVTTYWGIRRSDKLIF. The CDR3 DNA reads TGTGCTCTTGGGGAACCTTGGCCTTCCTACGTGACCACTTACTGGGGGATACGCAGGTCCGATAAACTCATCTTT.

This clone was observed a few times. A much larger clone differs by one base, so this may be a read error. The rearrangement joins TRDV1 to TRDJ1; possibly TRDD3 for D (6 bases). V lost 7 bases and J lost 0, with 18 bases in between. The CDR3 is made up of 16 amino acids. Germline CDR1 is TSWWSYY and CDR2 is QGS. Here the CDR3 reads CALEDTWGTYTDKLIF. The CDR3, as DNA: TGTGCTCTTGAGGACACCTGGGGAACGTACACCGATAAACTCATCTTT.

Comment on this clone: This likely traces to a read error, being one base from a far larger clone. The CDR3 is CAVQAAPSVLGSSIDKLIF. The DNA of the CDR3 is TGTGCTGTGCAGGCCGCTCCGTCAGTACTGGGGAGTTCGATCGATAAACTCATCTTT. J gene TRDJ1 was identified, but the V gene was not called; TRDD3, the D gene given by the table, was not confirmed from the DNA. The CDR3 length is 19 residues.

A remark on this clone: One base away lies a much larger clone, so this may be a sequencing read error. CDR3 sequence: CAFEHRWTTRLYKGNLHTDKLIF. CDR3 sequence (DNA): TGTGCCTTTGAGCACAGGTGGACTACTCGCCTATATAAGGGCAACCTTCACACCGATAAACTCATCTTT. The chain couples TRAV23/DV6 to TRDJ1; a weak D match, TRDD2 (5 bases). The CDR3 covers 23 residues. CDR1 is NTAFDY and CDR2 is IRPDVSE in the germline V gene (reference sequence).

This clone is labeled as large. The V gene is TRDV1, the J gene TRDJ1; 8 bases fit TRDD3. CDR3 length equals 21 residues. The trim removed 2 bases at V and 2 bases at J, leaving 22 bases unmatched. Per the germline V gene, CDR1 is TSWWSYY and CDR2 is QGS. The CDR3 sequence is CALGEKSPEEWGIGSTDKLIF. CDR3 DNA: TGTGCTCTTGGGGAAAAGAGTCCAGAAGAGTGGGGGATCGGGTCGACCGATAAACTCATCTTT.

With regard to this clone: It is likely a read error: a sequence one base away is far more abundant. V is TRDV2 and J is TRDJ1, with TRDD3 matching over 9 bases. TCRdb records no J gene; here it was assigned by comparing the DNA to germline. V was pared by 5 bases and J by 0 bases, with 27 bases of the junction left unmatched. Germline assignment: CDR1 GEAIGNYY and CDR2 EKD. The CDR3 is made up of 22 amino acids. The CDR3 loop reads CACVPLYWGTSPRLAYTDKLIF. Written as DNA, the CDR3 is TGTGCCTGTGTGCCCCTCTACTGGGGGACTTCTCCAAGACTGGCGTACACCGATAAACTCATCTTT.

This clone was seen only a few times. A read error is possible here, since a much larger clone lies one base away. The gene calls are TRDV1 and TRDJ2; D perhaps matches TRDD3 (6 bases). The V gene's germline CDR1 is TSWWSYY and CDR2 QGS. CDR3 size: 20 residues. The ends were cut back, 0 bases at V and 8 bases at J, with 28 bases in the middle. The CDR3 DNA reads TGTGCTCTTGGGGAACTAGGGATCCCCTTTATATACTGGGAGCGGGCACAACTCTTCTTT. Translation gives CALGELGIPFIYWERAQLFF.

By sample fraction, this clone is large. The chain carries TRDV1 and TRDJ1, with 10 bases aligning to TRDD3. This CDR3 comprises 22 residues. The junction had 26 bases not matched to a gene; V was cut back by 3 bases and J by 4 bases. Germline values: CDR1 TSWWSYY, CDR2 QGS. CDR3 DNA sequence: TGTGCTCTTGGGGACTCCGAATTTCACTGGGGGATGCATACGCCTTACGGCGATAAACTCATCTTT. It translates to CALGDSEFHWGMHTPYGDKLIF.

This clone was picked up a small number of times. This sequence may be a read error, since a much larger clone differs from it by one base. This sample also contains other DNA sequences that code for the same CDR3. The rearrangement joins TRDV1 to TRDJ1, with TRDD3 matching over 8 bases. Trimming took 4 bases from V and 1 from J; bases not matched to a gene: 23. Germline V CDR1 and CDR2: TSWWSYY, QGS. The CDR3 is made up of 21 amino acids. The CDR3 spells CALGAFRRCGTGGHPTDKLIF. The CDR3 DNA follows: TGTGCTCTTGGGGCCTTTAGGAGGTGTGGTACTGGGGGTCACCCCACCGATAAACTCATCTTT.